A single sample gave rise to the 6 T cell receptor beta chains below, sequenced in a study of CXCR3-negative and CXCR3-positive naive CD8 T cells. Study-wide results and limits: In CXCR3-positive naive cells, the TRB CDR3s were more hydrophobic than in CXCR3-negative naive cells.

These TCRs' antigens remain unknown. UMI-labeled 5' RACE yielded the TRB cDNA libraries. TCRdb reprocessed the 5' RACE reads, with one entry per CDR3 protein and no DNA. The sample data list approximately 98,000 distinct CDR3 sequences. The source material was naive CXCR3+ CD8+ T cells from blood. The subset was: CD45RO-CCR7+CD27+CD95- naive CD8+ T cells expressing CXCR3 (TNR3+). The receptors stem from a human donor in good health. Some clones in this sample may be carry-over from other donors' samples.

This chain joins TRBV29-1 and TRBJ2-7; TCRdb selects TRBD1, and the lack of DNA leaves this call unchecked. Looked up from germline, CDR1 is SQVTM and CDR2 is ANQGSEA. The CDR3 has 14 residues. CDR3 protein: CSVGDSDKAYEQYF.

The chain carries TRBV7-2 and TRBJ2-3; TCRdb's assignment of TRBD1 cannot be checked, as there is no DNA. The CDR3 runs to 15 residues. Germline V CDR1 and CDR2: SGHTA, FQGNSA. The CDR3 loop reads CASSLAWDSTDTQYF.

The chain is built from TRBV6-2 or TRBV6-3 and TRBJ2-1. Germline assignment: CDR1 MNHEY and CDR2 SVGEGT. This CDR3 has 14 amino acids. The CDR3: CASTFGSSYNEQFF.

The chain recombines TRBV12-3 or TRBV12-4 with TRBJ2-1; there is no DNA to check the TCRdb D call of TRBD1. CDR3 length equals 16 residues. The CDR3 region is CASSPERGPLYNEQFF.

The chain recombines TRBV6-6 with TRBJ1-1. Germline CDR1 is MNHNY and CDR2 is SVGAGI (reference sequence). This CDR3 contains 14 residues. The CDR3: CASSRGGLNTEAFF.

V usage is TRBV29-1 and J usage is TRBJ2-7; no DNA is available, so the TRBD1 call from TCRdb remains unchecked. CDR1 is SQVTM and CDR2 is ANQGSEA in the germline V gene. The CDR3 totals 15 residues. The CDR3 sequence: CSVELPGGRSYEQYF.